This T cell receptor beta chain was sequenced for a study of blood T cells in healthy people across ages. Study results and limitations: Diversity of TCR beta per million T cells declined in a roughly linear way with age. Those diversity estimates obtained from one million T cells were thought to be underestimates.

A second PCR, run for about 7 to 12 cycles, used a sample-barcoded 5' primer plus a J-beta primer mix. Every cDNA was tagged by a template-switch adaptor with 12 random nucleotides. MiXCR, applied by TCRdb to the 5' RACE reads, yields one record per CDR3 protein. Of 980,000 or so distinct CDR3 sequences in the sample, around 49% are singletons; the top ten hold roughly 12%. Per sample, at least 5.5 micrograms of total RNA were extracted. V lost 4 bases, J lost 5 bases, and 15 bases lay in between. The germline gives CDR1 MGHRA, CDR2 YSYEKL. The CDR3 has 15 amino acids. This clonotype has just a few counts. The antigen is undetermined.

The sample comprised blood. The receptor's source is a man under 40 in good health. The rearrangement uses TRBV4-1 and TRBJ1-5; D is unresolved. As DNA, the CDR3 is TGCGCCAGCAGCCGACTAGTCGGCTCCGATCAGCCCCAGCATTTT. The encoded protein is CASSRLVGSDQPQHF.